These T cell receptor beta chains were read from a single sample in a study of blood T cell repertoires in COVID-19. Assay: immunoSEQ multiplex PCR; the TCRdb copy retains only in-frame clones and omits some. The table records roughly 97,000 clones, 75% to 90% of them present only once. The sample taken for sequencing was peripheral blood. Receptors were obtained from a man aged 50 to 59 with acute or convalescent COVID-19. Each CDR3 is given with its conserved first and last residue. A D gene is named only where the DNA matches it firmly. Expanded clones are given a class, and other clones once, few, many or no size at all.

V gene	clone size	J gene	D gene	CDR3 DNA	CDR3 protein
TRBV15	.	TRBJ1-2	.	TGTGCCACTTGGGGCGCGGGGAATCCGGACTATGGCTACACCTTC	CATWGAGNPDYGYTF
TRBV5-4	.	TRBJ2-2	TRBD1	TGTGCCAGCAGTTACGGTCCCGGGACAGGGAGTAACACCGGGGAGCTGTTTTTT	CASSYGPGTGSNTGELFF
TRBV15	.	TRBJ2-4	TRBD2	TGTGCCACCAGCGCTAGCGGGAGGGCTGTATACATTCAGTACTTC	CATSASGRAVYIQYF
TRBV4-1	.	TRBJ2-7	TRBD1	TGCGCCAGCAGCAAGGGCGGGACAGGGGGCTTCGAGCAGTACTTC	CASSKGGTGGFEQYF
TRBV7-9	.	TRBJ2-1	TRBD2	TGTGCCAGCAGCTCGAAGGGACTAGCGGGAGAAGTGGATGAGCAGTTCTTC	CASSSKGLAGEVDEQFF
TRBV10-3	.	TRBJ2-1	TRBD1	TGTGCCATCAGTGAGCTAGACAGGGAGGAGCAGTTCTTC	CAISELDREEQFF
TRBV7-9	.	TRBJ2-2	TRBD2	TGTGCCAGCAGCTCGACTAGCGGGAGATCGTACACCGGGGAGCTGTTTTTT	CASSSTSGRSYTGELFF
TRBV3-1/TRBV3-2	once	TRBJ1-6	.	TGTGCCAGCAGCCAAGAAGCGGGGGGGAATTCACCCCTCCACTTT	CASSQEAGGNSPLHF
TRBV5-1	.	TRBJ1-2	.	TGCGCCAGCAGCTTGGAAATACCGCAGACATCAGGGCGAGGCTACACCTTC	CASSLEIPQTSGRGYTF
TRBV30	.	TRBJ2-7	.	TGTGCCTGGAGTGAGTCCGCAGGGTGGTACGAGCAGTACTTC	CAWSESAGWYEQYF
TRBV5-1	.	TRBJ2-7	TRBD1	TGCGCCAGCAGCTTACCTCCGGGACAGGGCGGGGGATTGTACTTC	CASSLPPGQGGGLYF
TRBV5-1	.	TRBJ2-7	TRBD1	TGCGCCAGCAGCTCGGACAGGGGGCGAGGTGGTGAGCAGTACTTC	CASSSDRGRGGEQYF
TRBV9	.	TRBJ1-6	TRBD1	TGTGCCAGCAGCGCACCGGGACAGGGATATTCACCCCTCCACTTT	CASSAPGQGYSPLHF
TRBV27	.	TRBJ2-5	TRBD1	TGTGCCAGCAGTTCGGGACAGGCCTTAGAGACCCAGTACTTC	CASSSGQALETQYF
TRBV5-6	.	TRBJ2-3	.	TGTGCCAGCAGCTCTTTAAAGGGGCGCGCAGATACGCAGTATTTT	CASSSLKGRADTQYF
TRBV6-6	.	TRBJ1-3	.	TGTGCCAGCAGACGTCTGGACACTTACTCTGGAAACACCATATATTTT	CASRRLDTYSGNTIYF
TRBV19	.	TRBJ1-2	.	TGTGCCAGTACAACAGACTATGGCTACACCTTC	CASTTDYGYTF
TRBV10-2	.	TRBJ2-7	.	TGCGCCAGCAGCGGGGGCCTAGCGGCCTACGAGCAGTACTTC	CASSGGLAAYEQYF
TRBV30	.	TRBJ2-3	.	TGTGCCTGGGAGCGGTTCGGCGCAGATACGCAGTATTTT	CAWERFGADTQYF
TRBV28	.	TRBJ2-3	TRBD1	TGTGCCAGCTCAGGACAGGGGGTGGATACGCAGTATTTT	CASSGQGVDTQYF